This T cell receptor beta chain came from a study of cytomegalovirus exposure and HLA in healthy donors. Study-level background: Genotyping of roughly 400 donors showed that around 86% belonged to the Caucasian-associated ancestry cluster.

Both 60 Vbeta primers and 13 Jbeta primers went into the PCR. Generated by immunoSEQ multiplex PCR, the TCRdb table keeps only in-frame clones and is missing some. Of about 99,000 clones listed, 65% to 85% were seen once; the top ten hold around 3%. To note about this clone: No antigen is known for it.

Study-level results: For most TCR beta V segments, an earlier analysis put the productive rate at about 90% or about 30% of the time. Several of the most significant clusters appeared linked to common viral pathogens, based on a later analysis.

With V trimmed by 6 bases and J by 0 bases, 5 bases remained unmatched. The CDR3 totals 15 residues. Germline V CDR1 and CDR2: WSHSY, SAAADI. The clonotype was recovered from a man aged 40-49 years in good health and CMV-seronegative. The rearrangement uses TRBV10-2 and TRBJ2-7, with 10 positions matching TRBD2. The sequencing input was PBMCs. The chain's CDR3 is CASRLAGPSSYEQYF. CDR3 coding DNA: TGCGCCAGCAGACTAGCGGGGCCTAGCTCCTACGAGCAGTACTTC.